This TCR beta chain comes out of a study of T-cell reconstitution after alpha-beta-depleted transplantation in children. Preparation of the TCRbeta library involved a method that used unique molecular identifiers. MiXCR was run by TCRdb on the PCR reads, yielding one entry per CDR3 protein. The profile shows a few hundred thousand distinct CDR3 sequences, roughly 18% of them singletons. Trimming cost V 4 bases and J 3 bases, with 13 bases left between them. CDR1 is SGHDN and CDR2 is FVKESK in the germline V gene. There are 14 residues in the CDR3. The J gene is TRBJ2-7, the V gene TRBV14, with D perhaps matching TRBD2 (6 bases). The sample consisted of PBMCs from the stem cell graft donor, taken from the stem cell graft. This clonotype originated in a human donor who donated a stem cell graft to a child with acute lymphoblastic leukemia. CDR3 sequence reads: CASSRLRGNYEQYF. The CDR3 DNA reads as TGTGCCAGCAGCCGGCTGCGGGGTAACTACGAGCAGTACTTC.